A selection of T cell receptor beta chains follows, all from one sample in a study of T cells after yellow fever vaccination. TCRdb re-derived calls from the 5' RACE reads in MiXCR, one entry per CDR3 protein. The data show about 320,000 distinct CDR3 sequences, with about 11% seen just once and about 3.5% held by the top ten. The sample was CD4+ T cells sorted from PBMCs, taken 45 days after the yellow fever booster vaccination. These receptors came from a man aged 18 to 30 who received the YFV17D yellow fever vaccine. Both conserved end residues are part of each CDR3. A D gene is named only where the DNA matches it firmly. Some rows have no size entry. The others give once, few or many, or a class for an expanded clone.

D gene | J gene | V gene | clone size | CDR3 protein | CDR3 DNA
. | TRBJ2-6 | TRBV11-2 | few | CASSSRSSGANVLTF | TGTGCCAGCAGCTCGAGAAGTTCTGGGGCCAACGTCCTGACTTTC
TRBD2 | TRBJ2-2 | TRBV2 | few | CASSKGLAGVGDTGELFF | TGTGCCAGCAGCAAAGGACTAGCGGGGGTCGGGGACACCGGGGAGCTGTTTTTT
. | TRBJ1-1 | TRBV4-1 | few | CASRRLGGPRNTEAFF | TGCGCCAGCAGACGCCTTGGAGGGCCTAGGAACACTGAAGCTTTCTTT
TRBD1 | TRBJ1-4 | TRBV18 | . | CASSPGQTRAEKLFF | TGTGCCAGCTCACCGGGACAGACCAGAGCTGAAAAACTGTTTTTT
. | TRBJ2-2 | TRBV18 | . | CASSPGRAEELFF | TGTGCCAGCTCACCGGGTAGGGCCGAGGAGCTGTTTTTT
TRBD2 | TRBJ2-7 | TRBV6-6 | few | CASNRGGDYEQYF | TGTGCCAGCAACCGGGGGGGGGACTACGAGCAGTACTTC
TRBD1 | TRBJ2-3 | TRBV10-1 | . | CASRDRAADTQYF | TGCGCCAGCCGGGACAGGGCAGCAGATACGCAGTATTTT
. | TRBJ2-7 | TRBV7-2 | . | CASSRTALSYEQYF | TGTGCCAGCAGCCGGACAGCGTTGAGCTACGAGCAGTACTTC
TRBD1 | TRBJ2-2 | TRBV27 | . | CAGSSDRASGELFF | TGTGCCGGCAGTTCCGACAGGGCTAGCGGGGAGCTGTTTTTT
. | TRBJ2-3 | TRBV3-1 | . | CASSQKGWGDLDTQYF | TGTGCCAGCAGCCAAAAAGGATGGGGCGACCTCGATACGCAGTATTTT
. | TRBJ1-2 | TRBV5-6 | . | CASSLHSHYGYTF | TGTGCCAGCAGCTTGCACAGCCACTATGGCTACACCTTC
. | TRBJ1-1 | TRBV7-9 | few | CASSLARAGVAEAFF | TGTGCCAGCAGCTTAGCGCGCGCAGGGGTGGCTGAAGCTTTCTTT
. | TRBJ2-5 | TRBV20-1 | many | CSASGGRETQYF | TGCAGTGCTAGTGGGGGCCGAGAGACCCAGTACTTC
. | TRBJ1-2 | TRBV28 | few | CASTLRGDYGYTF | TGTGCCAGCACCCTCCGAGGGGACTATGGCTACACCTTC
. | TRBJ2-4 | TRBV20-1 | . | CSASSRGAAKNIQYF | TGCAGTGCTAGTTCGCGCGGAGCAGCCAAAAACATTCAGTACTTC
. | TRBJ2-5 | TRBV12-3/TRBV12-4 | few | CASSLGAAQETQYF | TGTGCCAGCAGCCTAGGGGCAGCTCAAGAGACCCAGTACTTC
. | TRBJ1-4 | TRBV18 | few | CASSRGLLNEKLFF | TGTGCCAGCTCACGCGGGCTCCTTAATGAAAAACTGTTTTTT
. | TRBJ2-6 | TRBV7-2 | . | CASSSPRGANVLTF | TGTGCCAGCAGCTCCCCCCGCGGGGCCAACGTCCTGACTTTC
. | TRBJ2-5 | TRBV4-2 | few | CASSQLRNQETQYF | TGTGCCAGCAGCCAACTAAGGAATCAAGAGACCCAGTACTTC
TRBD2 | TRBJ2-3 | TRBV20-1 | . | CSRRGGQDTQYF | TGCAGTCGACGGGGGGGCCAAGATACGCAGTATTTT
. | TRBJ2-1 | TRBV7-3 | many | CASSANYNEQFF | TGTGCCAGCAGCGCGAATTACAATGAGCAGTTCTTC
. | TRBJ2-3 | TRBV20-1 | many | CSAQPQGLDTQYF | TGCAGTGCTCAACCTCAGGGCCTAGATACGCAGTATTTT
TRBD1 | TRBJ2-2 | TRBV27 | . | CASSFGRDRVTGELFF | TGTGCCAGCAGTTTCGGCCGGGACAGGGTGACCGGGGAGCTGTTTTTT
. | TRBJ2-1 | TRBV6-2/TRBV6-3 | few | CASSPRSSSNEQFF | TGTGCCAGCAGTCCCCGTTCAAGCTCTAATGAGCAGTTCTTC
TRBD2 | TRBJ2-3 | TRBV5-4 | . | CASRTGGLAGGLGTDTQYF | TGTGCCAGCAGGACTGGGGGCCTAGCGGGGGGGCTCGGCACAGATACGCAGTATTTT
TRBD1 | TRBJ2-1 | TRBV12-3/TRBV12-4 | many | CASSLFPGQGAGEQFF | TGTGCCAGCAGTTTATTCCCGGGACAGGGGGCCGGTGAGCAGTTCTTC
TRBD2 | TRBJ2-1 | TRBV9 | . | CASSVSAGGPNEQFF | TGTGCCAGCAGCGTAAGTGCGGGGGGCCCAAATGAGCAGTTCTTC
TRBD1 | TRBJ2-2 | TRBV5-6 | few | CASSLGLRGQGTGELFF | TGTGCCAGCAGCTTGGGGCTAAGGGGGCAAGGCACCGGGGAGCTGTTTTTT
TRBD1 | TRBJ1-4 | TRBV7-2 | few | CASSERGQGYEKLFF | TGTGCCAGCAGCGAACGGGGACAGGGGTACGAAAAACTGTTTTTT
TRBD1 | TRBJ2-3 | TRBV24-1 | once | CATSVGQGILDTQYF | TGTGCCACCAGTGTTGGACAGGGAATTCTGGATACGCAGTATTTT
. | TRBJ1-3 | TRBV20-1 | few | CSAITPGPSGDTIYF | TGCAGTGCTATCACGCCGGGACCCTCCGGGGACACCATATATTTT
TRBD2 | TRBJ2-5 | TRBV10-2 | few | CASSGVAGETQYF | TGCGCCAGCAGTGGGGTAGCGGGAGAGACCCAGTACTTC
. | TRBJ2-3 | TRBV4-3 | many | CASSQVSYPGPDTQYF | TGCGCCAGCAGCCAAGTCTCATACCCAGGCCCCGATACGCAGTATTTT
. | TRBJ2-3 | TRBV6-5 | many | CASRSLVDTQYF | TGTGCCAGCAGAAGCCTAGTGGATACGCAGTATTTT
. | TRBJ1-2 | TRBV24-1 | few | CATSDSAGGGYGYTF | TGTGCCACCAGTGATTCTGCCGGGGGCGGCTATGGCTACACCTTC
. | TRBJ2-2 | TRBV7-3 | few | CASSLGVRNTGELFF | TGTGCCAGCAGCTTAGGCGTAAGGAACACCGGGGAGCTGTTTTTT
. | TRBJ2-3 | TRBV9 | few | CASSVHASTDTQYF | TGTGCCAGCAGCGTACACGCTAGTACAGATACGCAGTATTTT
. | TRBJ1-2 | TRBV18 | . | CASSRGDPSDNYGYTF | TGTGCCAGCTCACGAGGGGACCCCTCGGATAACTATGGCTACACCTTC
. | TRBJ2-3 | TRBV24-1 | few | CATSDRGAGDTQYF | TGTGCCACCAGTGACCGGGGGGCCGGAGATACGCAGTATTTT
. | TRBJ2-5 | TRBV11-2 | few | CASSFRLIGVKETQYF | TGTGCCAGCAGCTTCCGGCTTATCGGGGTTAAAGAGACCCAGTACTTC
TRBD1 | TRBJ1-1 | TRBV7-9 | . | CASSLGQGFPEAFF | TGTGCCAGCAGCTTAGGACAGGGGTTCCCTGAAGCTTTCTTT
. | TRBJ1-1 | TRBV5-1 | few | CASSLSRTVGTEAFF | TGCGCCAGCAGCCTCAGTCGGACAGTGGGTACTGAAGCTTTCTTT
. | TRBJ1-1 | TRBV30 | . | CAWSSRQAQGTEAFF | TGTGCCTGGAGTAGCCGACAGGCCCAGGGCACTGAAGCTTTCTTT
. | TRBJ2-5 | TRBV5-1 | . | CASSFGRTKETQYF | TGCGCCAGCAGTTTCGGACGGACTAAAGAGACCCAGTACTTC
TRBD1 | TRBJ1-4 | TRBV20-1 | . | CSASDRVEKLFF | TGCAGTGCATCGGACAGGGTTGAAAAACTGTTTTTT
TRBD1 | TRBJ1-6 | TRBV7-9 | . | CASSPPPRTGNSPLHF | TGTGCCAGCAGCCCCCCCCCGAGGACAGGGAATTCACCCCTCCACTTT
TRBD1 | TRBJ1-1 | TRBV20-1 | . | CSARADRGAFF | TGCAGTGCTAGGGCCGACAGGGGAGCTTTCTTT
. | TRBJ2-4 | TRBV6-6 | few | CASGKQENIQYF | TGTGCCAGCGGAAAACAGGAAAACATTCAGTACTTC
. | TRBJ1-1 | TRBV5-4 | few | CASSRGGGGSGTEAFF | TGTGCCAGCAGCCGGGGAGGTGGTGGTAGCGGCACTGAAGCTTTCTTT
TRBD1 | TRBJ2-1 | TRBV20-1 | few | CSASGQGSEQFF | TGCAGTGCTAGCGGACAGGGAAGTGAGCAGTTCTTC